One T cell receptor beta chain is described in this entry. Its cognate antigen is unknown. The data were taken from a study of cytomegalovirus exposure and HLA in healthy donors. General observations from the study: HLA restriction was apparent for most CMV-associated TCR beta chains in a later analysis. Rarity characterized most TCR sequences, yet some public TCRs appeared in many donors.

This CDR3 has 16 amino acids. Germline assignment: CDR1 PRHDT and CDR2 FYEKMQ (reference sequence). With 6 bases removed from V and 5 bases from J, the gap between germline ends came to 22 bases. Primers: 60 Vbeta forward and 13 Jbeta reverse. Assay used: immunoSEQ multiplex PCR; TCRdb lists only in-frame clones, some missing. Seen here are 240,000 or so clones, 81% observed once, and the top ten hold roughly 7.4%. V is TRBV13 and J is TRBJ1-1; the D gene is possibly TRBD1 (6 bases). Sequencing was performed on PBMCs. This TCR was sampled from a woman in her sixties in good health and CMV-seropositive. The CDR3: CASSHKQGVGKTEAFF. The CDR3, as DNA: TGTGCCAGCAGTCATAAACAGGGCGTGGGAAAGACTGAAGCTTTCTTT.